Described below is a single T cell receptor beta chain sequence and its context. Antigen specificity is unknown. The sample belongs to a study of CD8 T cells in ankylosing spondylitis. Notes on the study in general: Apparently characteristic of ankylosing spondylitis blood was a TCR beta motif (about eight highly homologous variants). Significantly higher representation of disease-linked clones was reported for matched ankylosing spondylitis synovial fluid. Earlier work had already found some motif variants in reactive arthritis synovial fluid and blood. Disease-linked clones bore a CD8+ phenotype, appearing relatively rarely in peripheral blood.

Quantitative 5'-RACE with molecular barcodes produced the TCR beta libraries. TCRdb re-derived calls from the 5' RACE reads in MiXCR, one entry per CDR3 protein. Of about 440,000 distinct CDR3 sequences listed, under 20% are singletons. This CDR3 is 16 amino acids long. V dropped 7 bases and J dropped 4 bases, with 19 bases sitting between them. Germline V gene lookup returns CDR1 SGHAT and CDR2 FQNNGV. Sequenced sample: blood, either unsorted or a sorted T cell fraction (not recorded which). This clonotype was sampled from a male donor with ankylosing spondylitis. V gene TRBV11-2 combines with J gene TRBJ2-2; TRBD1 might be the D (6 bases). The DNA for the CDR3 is TGTGCCAGCAAGGCGTTCGTGGGGGCGACCACCGGGGAGCTGTTTTTT. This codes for CASKAFVGATTGELFF.